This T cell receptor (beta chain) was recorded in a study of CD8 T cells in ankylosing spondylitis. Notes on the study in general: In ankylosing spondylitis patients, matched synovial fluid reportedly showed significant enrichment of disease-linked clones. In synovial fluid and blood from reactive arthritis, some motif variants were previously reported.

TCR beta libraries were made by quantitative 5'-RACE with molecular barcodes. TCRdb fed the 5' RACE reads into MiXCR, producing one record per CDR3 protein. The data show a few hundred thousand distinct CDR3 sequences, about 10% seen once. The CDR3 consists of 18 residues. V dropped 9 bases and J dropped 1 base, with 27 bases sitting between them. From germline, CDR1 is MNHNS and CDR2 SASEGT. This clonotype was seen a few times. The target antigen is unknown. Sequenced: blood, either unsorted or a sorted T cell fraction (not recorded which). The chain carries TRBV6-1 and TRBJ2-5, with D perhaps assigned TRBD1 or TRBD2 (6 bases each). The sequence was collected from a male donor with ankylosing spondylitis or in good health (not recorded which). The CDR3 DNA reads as TGTGCCAGTCTAACAACCCGAGGGGGGAAGCGCGGCCAAGAGACCCAGTACTTC. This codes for CASLTTRGGKRGQETQYF.